This T cell receptor (beta chain) stems from a study of blood T cells in healthy people across ages. Findings and caveats of the study: Reliance upon unsorted PBMCs precluded definitive naive versus antigen-experienced comparison. Estimates drawn from one million T cells were deemed to understate diversity. Age advanced and TCR beta diversity per million T cells fell, roughly linearly.

Primed by a sample-barcoded 5' primer and a J-beta primer mix, a second PCR proceeded for 7 to 11 cycles. Each cDNA molecule, via a template-switch adaptor with 12 random nucleotides, was tagged. TCRdb independently ran MiXCR on the 5' RACE reads; one entry per CDR3 protein. This sample yields about 670,000 distinct CDR3 sequences, of which roughly 43% are seen a single time; about 30% belongs to the top ten. Regarding this clonotype: Its antigen is unidentified.

J gave up 8 bases and V 2 bases, and 9 bases lay outside the gene matches. This CDR3 has 14 residues. Germline CDR1 and CDR2: DFQATT and SNEGSKA (reference sequence). The specimen was blood. The sequence came from a man at least 80 years old in good health. V and J are TRBV20-1 and TRBJ2-1; 7 bases map to TRBD1. The CDR3 DNA reads TGCAGTGCTAGAACAGGGGAAGGTGGGTATGAGCAGTTCTTC. Protein sequence: CSARTGEGGYEQFF.